Listed here is a single T cell receptor beta chain. Its antigen is as yet unknown. A multiplex PCR was run with 60 Vbeta primers and 13 Jbeta primers. The protocol was immunoSEQ multiplex PCR, while the TCRdb copy is restricted to in-frame clones and leaves out a portion. The table lists over 55,000 clones, 65% to 70% of them singletons. This entry is derived from a study of cytomegalovirus exposure and HLA in healthy donors. For the study at large: From about 180 million T cells, an earlier analysis saw 90 million to 130 million unique TCR beta sequences.

Study conclusions and caveats: A later look showed TCR association rates differing by HLA locus, highest for DRB1 and lowest for HLA-C. In an earlier analysis, most TCR beta V segments were productive about 90% or about 30% of the time.

Sequences were obtained from PBMCs. The receptor's source is a man aged 35 to 55 in good health and CMV-seropositive.

The CDR3 sequence is CASRTAQGSYGYTF. In DNA form, the CDR3 reads TGTGCCAGCAGGACCGCACAGGGCAGCTATGGCTACACCTTC. The rearrangement uses TRBV28 and TRBJ1-2, with TRBD1 as a possible D gene (6 bases). Trimming shortened V by 6 bases and J by 4 bases, and 15 bases separated the two germline ends. This CDR3 is 14 amino acids long. Germline-derived CDR1 and CDR2 are MDHEN and SYDVKM.